The 8 T cell receptor beta chains listed next were all sequenced from one sample in a study of PD-1 blockade in classical Hodgkin lymphoma. Clones were sequenced by immunoSEQ multiplex PCR, and TCRdb holds only the in-frame ones, with some missing. The table has around 20,000 clones, more than 75% seen once. All trial patients relapsed after autologous stem cell transplantation. The sample in question was peripheral blood mononuclear cells (PBMCs), obtained before the second cycle of nivolumab. All receptors come from a human donor with classical Hodgkin lymphoma.

The genes are TRBV6-5 and TRBJ1-2; D gene ambiguous. The CDR3 has 15 amino acids. Germline lookup yields CDR1 MNHEY and CDR2 SVGAGI. With 5 bases removed from V and 8 bases from J, the gap between germline ends came to 21 bases. The CDR3 sequence: CASSNTLSASGGYTF. The CDR3 bases are TGTGCCAGCAGTAACACCCTCAGTGCATCAGGCGGCTACACCTTC.

The chain employs TRBV6-1 and TRBJ1-1; no reliable D call. Trimming took off 3 bases at V and 0 bases at J, with 17 bases between the two ends. The CDR3 extends over 17 amino acids. CDR1 and CDR2 from the germline V gene are MNHNS and SASEGT. CDR3: CASSDRRSSGMNTEAFF. The CDR3 region has the DNA TGTGCCAGCAGTGATCGAAGGTCTAGTGGGATGAACACTGAAGCTTTCTTT.

V gene TRBV6-9 combines with J gene TRBJ1-2, with D unclear. The CDR3 consists of 13 residues. V lost 3 bases and J lost 4, with 9 bases in between. Germline V lookup: CDR1 MNHGY, CDR2 SVAAGI. The CDR3 protein is CASSYSEVYGYTF. The CDR3 DNA is TGTGCCAGCAGTTACTCAGAGGTCTATGGCTACACCTTC.

This clone was recorded once. CDR3 region: CASSSGLAAKYNEQFF. CDR3 in DNA: TGTGCCAGCAGTTCCGGACTAGCCGCCAAGTACAATGAGCAGTTCTTC. V gene TRBV27 combines with J gene TRBJ2-1; the match to TRBD2 covers 8 bases. V trimming: 4 bases; J trimming: 4 bases; junction bases outside the gene matches: 9. Germline CDR1 and CDR2: MNHEY and SMNVEV (reference sequence). The CDR3 length is 16 residues.

J is TRBJ2-3 and V is TRBV29-1, with TRBD2 matching 14 bases. The CDR3 contains 16 residues. The J segment lost 5 bases and the V segment lost 1 base, leaving 5 bases of the junction unmatched. Germline V gene lookup returns CDR1 SQVTM and CDR2 ANQGSEA. CDR3: CSVEGRLAGGKDTQYF. CDR3 DNA: TGCAGCGTTGAAGGCAGACTAGCGGGGGGGAAAGATACGCAGTATTTT.

V is TRBV2 and J is TRBJ1-1; D gene ambiguous. The CDR3 is made up of 14 amino acids. Per the germline V gene, CDR1 is SNHLY and CDR2 is FYNNEI. The V end was cut by 2 bases, the J end by 0 bases, with 7 bases between. The CDR3 loop reads CASSERRLNTEAFF. In nucleotides, the CDR3 is TGTGCCAGCAGTGAAAGGAGGCTGAACACTGAAGCTTTCTTT.

This chain links TRBV27 with TRBJ1-2; D may be TRBD1 (6 bases). Germline CDR1 MNHEY, CDR2 SMNVEV (reference sequence). The CDR3 sequence is 14 residues long. V dropped 7 bases and J dropped 2 bases, with 14 bases sitting between them. CDR3 sequence reads: CASTTKQGNYGYTF. The CDR3 DNA reads TGTGCCAGCACTACAAAACAGGGCAACTATGGCTACACCTTC.

The chain employs TRBV4-3 and TRBJ2-1; TRBD2 might be the D (5 bases). Germline lookup yields CDR1 LGHNA and CDR2 YSLEER. The CDR3 runs to 16 residues. V lost 1 base to trimming and J lost 4 bases, with 14 bases between them. For the CDR3, the DNA is TGCGCCAGCAGCCAAGGCCCGAGCGGAGTATACAATGAGCAGTTCTTC. Protein product: CASSQGPSGVYNEQFF.